Below, 21 T cell receptor beta chains from the same sample are listed, as sequenced in a study of T cell changes during pregnancy in multiple sclerosis. Libraries were prepared by immunoSEQ multiplex PCR; TCRdb keeps only in-frame clonotypes and omits some of them. The sample has 50,000 to 65,000 clones; over 75% are singletons. The material was peripheral blood, obtained in the first trimester of pregnancy. The source is a female donor with multiple sclerosis, enrolled in a pregnancy study.

The chain links TRBV11-2 to TRBJ1-5; unclear D gene. V lost 0 bases and J 5 bases, leaving 8 bases between the germline ends. The germline gives CDR1 SGHAT, CDR2 FQNNGV. CDR3 length equals 14 residues. The CDR3 coding sequence is TGTGCCAGCAGCTTAGATCCGGGTCATCAGCCCCAGCATTTT. Its protein is CASSLDPGHQPQHF.

This clone was recorded once. This sequence joins TRBV2 and TRBJ2-2; 12 bases are a match to TRBD2. Trimming at V came to 4 bases and at J to 4 bases, leaving 1 base not matched to a gene. From germline, CDR1 is SNHLY and CDR2 FYNNEI. The CDR3 extends over 15 amino acids. The CDR3 loop is CASSVGLAGTGELFF. CDR3 bases: TGTGCCAGCAGTGTGGGACTAGCGGGCACCGGGGAGCTGTTTTTT.

The chain uses TRBV21-1 and TRBJ2-3; the table's D call TRBD1 went unverified against the DNA. TRBV21-1 is noted as a pseudogene. The CDR3 covers 16 residues. CDR3 nucleotides: TGTGCCAGCAGCATACGGGACAGGGTAAGCACAGATACGCAGTATTTT. This sequence encodes CASSIRDRVSTDTQYF.

V is TRBV7-9 and J is TRBJ1-2; a possible D gene is TRBD1 (5 bases). CDR1 and CDR2 from the germline V gene are SEHNR and FQNEAQ (reference sequence). V lost 4 bases and J lost 8, with 14 bases in between. This CDR3 is 13 amino acids long. This CDR3 is CASSSDAGSGYTF. The CDR3 bases are TGTGCCAGCAGCTCAGATGCAGGGTCCGGCTACACCTTC.

This clone has only one observation. The chain links TRBV5-6 to TRBJ1-1; no clear D gene. Deletions cut 4 bases from V and 3 bases from J, with 10 bases between. The CDR3 runs to 13 residues. Germline-derived CDR1 and CDR2 are SGHDT and YYEEEE. CDR3 amino acids: CASSLNPDTEAFF. The CDR3 DNA sequence: TGTGCCAGCAGCCTAAATCCGGACACTGAAGCTTTCTTT.

The chain couples TRBV27 to TRBJ1-5; D unresolved. The ends were cut back, 6 bases at V and 2 bases at J, with 14 bases in the middle. This CDR3 region has 15 residues. The germline V gene has CDR1 MNHEY and CDR2 SMNVEV (reference sequence). CDR3 sequence: CASRLIMAGNQPQHF. Written as DNA, the CDR3 is TGTGCCAGCAGACTGATTATGGCGGGCAATCAGCCCCAGCATTTT.

This clone was seen once. The CDR3 DNA follows: TGTGCCAGCTCACGAGGGACTAGCGGGAGTAACGAGCAGTACTTC. It translates to CASSRGTSGSNEQYF. V and J are TRBV18 and TRBJ2-7; TRBD2 matches at 14 bases. Germline CDR1 KGHSH, CDR2 LQKENI. Germline trimming cut 4 bases from V and 5 bases from J; bases unmatched to any gene: 4. The CDR3 extends over 15 amino acids.

This clone was observed a few times. The chain has TRBV10-3 and TRBJ1-5; D not resolved. Looked up from germline, CDR1 is ENHRY and CDR2 is SYGVKD. The V and J ends lost 0 bases and 8 bases respectively, with 5 bases between them. This CDR3 comprises 12 residues. CDR3 sequence reads: CAISESRKPQHF. DNA for the CDR3: TGTGCCATCAGTGAGTCGCGGAAGCCCCAGCATTTT.

This chain joins TRBV30 and TRBJ2-5, with 8 bases matching TRBD1. V gave up 2 bases and J gave up 4 bases; unmatched junction bases: 12. Germline V gives CDR1 GTSNPN, CDR2 SVGIG (reference sequence). The CDR3 loop spans 16 amino acids. The CDR3 nucleotides are TGTGCCTGGAGTATACGGAACGCAGGGGGCGGAGAGACCCAGTACTTC. Amino acids: CAWSIRNAGGGETQYF.

This sequence joins TRBV19 and TRBJ2-3; 10 bases are shared with TRBD2. This CDR3 is 14 amino acids long. The V and J ends lost 7 bases and 6 bases, in that order; junction bases with no gene match: 7. CDR1 and CDR2 from the germline V gene are LNHDA and SQIVND (reference sequence). CDR3 nucleotide sequence: TGTGCCAGTAAATCTGCAGCGGGAGGGGATACGCAGTATTTT. Translated, it gives CASKSAAGGDTQYF. Based on the CDR3 plus reference TRBV19 and TRBJ2-3, the full variable domain is DGGITQSPKYLFRKEGQNVTLSCEQNLNHDAMYWYRQDPGQGLRLIYYSQIVNDFQKGDIAEGYSVSREKKESFPLTVTSAQKNPTAFYLCASKSAAGGDTQYFGPGTRLTVL.

The V gene is TRBV18, the J gene TRBJ1-1, with 9 bases identical to TRBD1. V was pared by 0 bases and J by 6 bases, with 5 bases of the junction left unmatched. Per the germline V gene, CDR1 is KGHSH and CDR2 is LQKENI. This CDR3 is 15 amino acids long. The CDR3 DNA sequence: TGTGCCAGCTCACCACCCTCGGGACAGGGCTCTGAAGCTTTCTTT. Its translation is CASSPPSGQGSEAFF.

The chain uses TRBV4-1 and TRBJ1-3, with D tentatively TRBD1 (6 bases). CDR3 length equals 19 residues. V shed 4 bases and J shed 2 bases, with 24 bases lying between them. Germline values: CDR1 MGHRA, CDR2 YSYEKL. DNA of the CDR3: TGCGCCAGCAGCCGCGGGGGGCCGGCGACACCTTACCCTGGAAACACCATATATTTT. Protein product: CASSRGGPATPYPGNTIYF.

V and J are TRBV7-6 and TRBJ1-3; D unclear. The CDR3 length is 14 residues. The V end lost 1 base, the J end lost 8 bases, and 12 bases lay between the germline ends. From germline, CDR1 is SGHVS and CDR2 FNYEAQ. CDR3 residues: CASSLVGVRDTIYF. DNA for the CDR3: TGTGCCAGCAGCTTAGTCGGGGTTCGGGACACCATATATTTT.

The chain employs TRBV4-3 and TRBJ2-1, with TRBD2 identical over 10 bases. V gave up 4 bases and J gave up 9 bases; unmatched junction bases: 9. Germline V CDR1 and CDR2: LGHNA, YSLEER. The CDR3 is 15 residues long. The CDR3 spells CASSRMLAGVTEQFF. The CDR3 nucleotides are TGCGCCAGCAGCCGGATGCTAGCGGGAGTAACTGAGCAGTTCTTC.

The genes are TRBV19 and TRBJ2-3; TRBD1 agrees at 7 bases. Germline V lookup: CDR1 LNHDA, CDR2 SQIVND (reference sequence). J was trimmed by 6 bases and V by 6 bases; bases with no gene match: 6. The CDR3 consists of 13 residues. In DNA, the CDR3 is TGTGCCAGTAGACCGACAGGGCCCGATACGCAGTATTTT. Amino acid sequence: CASRPTGPDTQYF.

The chain recombines TRBV11-2 with TRBJ2-3; 11 nucleotides align to TRBD2. The CDR3 extends over 15 amino acids. Germline-derived CDR1 and CDR2 are SGHAT and FQNNGV. After removal of 2 bases from V and 5 bases from J, the junction contained 3 bases not matched to a gene. The CDR3 bases are TGTGCCAGCAGCTTATATAGCGGGAGGGTAGATACGCAGTATTTT. This sequence encodes CASSLYSGRVDTQYF.

The V call is TRBV29-1, the J call TRBJ1-2, with 11 bases aligning to TRBD1. This CDR3 comprises 16 residues. The junction had 10 bases not matched to a gene; V was cut back by 3 bases and J by 4 bases. The germline gives CDR1 SQVTM, CDR2 ANQGSEA. This chain's CDR3 is CSVDSGQGARSYGYTF. The DNA of the CDR3 is TGCAGCGTTGACTCTGGACAGGGGGCGCGATCCTATGGCTACACCTTC.

This chain links TRBV29-1 with TRBJ2-2, with 11 bases matching TRBD1. V lost 7 bases and J lost 5; bases outside the gene matches: 6. The length of the CDR3 is 14 residues. The V gene's germline CDR1 is SQVTM and CDR2 ANQGSEA. CDR3 residues: CSAVDRGRTGELFF. CDR3 coding DNA: TGCAGCGCCGTGGACAGGGGGCGAACCGGGGAGCTGTTTTTT.

The chain recombines TRBV7-9 with TRBJ2-5; 9 bases fit TRBD1. The germline CDR1 and CDR2 sequences are SEHNR and FQNEAQ (reference sequence). CDR3 size: 15 residues. The junction had 8 bases not matched to a gene; V was cut back by 4 bases and J by 5 bases. CDR3 nucleotides: TGTGCCAGCAGCTACGGACAGGGGAGAGTGGAGACCCAGTACTTC. It codes for CASSYGQGRVETQYF.

V usage is TRBV6-6 and J usage is TRBJ2-5; D perhaps matches TRBD2 (5 bases). Trimming removed 0 bases at V and 5 bases at J, with 7 bases between. The CDR3 extends over 13 amino acids. In germline, CDR1 is MNHNY, CDR2 SVGAGI (reference sequence). As DNA, the CDR3 is TGTGCCAGCAGTTACTCGGACTTGGAGACCCAGTACTTC. This codes for CASSYSDLETQYF.

In this sample, this clone turned up a few times. The chain couples TRBV28 to TRBJ1-5; D might be TRBD1 (5 bases). With 5 bases removed from V and 7 bases from J, the gap between germline ends came to 9 bases. CDR1 MDHEN and CDR2 SYDVKM come from the germline V gene. The length of the CDR3 is 12 residues. The CDR3 loop is CASSVQGQPQHF. As DNA, the CDR3 is TGTGCCAGCAGTGTTCAGGGACAGCCCCAGCATTTT.